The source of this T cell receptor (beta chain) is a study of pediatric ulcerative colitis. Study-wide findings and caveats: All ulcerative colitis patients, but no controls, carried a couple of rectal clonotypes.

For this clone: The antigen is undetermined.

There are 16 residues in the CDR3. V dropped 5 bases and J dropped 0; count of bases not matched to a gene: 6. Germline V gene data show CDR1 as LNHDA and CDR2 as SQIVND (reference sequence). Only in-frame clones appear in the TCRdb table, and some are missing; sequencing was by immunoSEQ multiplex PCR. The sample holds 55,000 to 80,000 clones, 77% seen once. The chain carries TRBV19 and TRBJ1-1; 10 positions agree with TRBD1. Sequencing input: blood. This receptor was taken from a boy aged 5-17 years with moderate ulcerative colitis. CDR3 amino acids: CASSVGTGDMNTEAFF. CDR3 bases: TGTGCCAGTAGTGTAGGGACAGGGGACATGAACACTGAAGCTTTCTTT.